This T cell receptor beta chain was recovered during a study of immune evolution from preneoplasia to lung adenocarcinoma. Study outcomes and limitations: Highest clonality occurred in KRAS-mutant, not EGFR-mutant or double wild-type, nodules. Normal lung had highest clonality; later lesions appeared denser, more diverse. From normal lung to invasive adenocarcinoma, top clone frequencies appeared to decrease.

Resections took place in Japan or China from 2014 to 2017. To note about this clone: Antigen: not known.

The CDR3 consists of 15 residues. V shed 6 bases, J shed 5 bases, and the junction held 9 bases outside the gene matches. Per the germline V gene, CDR1 is LNHDA and CDR2 is SQIVND (reference sequence). Clones were sequenced by immunoSEQ multiplex PCR, and TCRdb holds only the in-frame ones, with some missing. The table lists about 6,400 clones, roughly 80% of them singletons. The chain recombines TRBV19 with TRBJ2-3; 9 bases line up with TRBD2. This TCR came from a person aged 50-69 years with lung adenocarcinoma. Sequencing was done on a sample of FFPE minimally invasive lung adenocarcinoma tissue. CDR3 nucleotide sequence: TGTGCCAGTAGCCCTCAGGCGGGAGGGGAAGATACGCAGTATTTT. Protein: CASSPQAGGEDTQYF.